This TCR beta chain derives from a study of CD8 T cells in Susac syndrome. Study results and limitations: In its TCR sequencing and HLA analysis, the study acknowledged that the number of individuals was relatively small.

The patients serving as multiple sclerosis controls were treatment-naive. They had stable or active relapsing-remitting disease and fulfilled revised McDonald criteria. Negative isolation yielded the CD8+ and CD4+ T cells, while FACS enriched the TEMRA cells. On this clonotype itself: The antigen remains undetermined.

The CDR3 is 14 amino acids. Germline CDR1 reads DFQATT; CDR2 reads SNEGSKA (reference sequence). With 5 bases removed from V and 6 bases from J, the gap between germline ends came to 20 bases. RNA totalling about 0.45 to 1 ug underwent reverse transcription with random hexamers. Multiplex PCR with immunoSEQ amplified the TCR beta CDR3 across 54 Vbeta and 13 Jbeta. Via MiXCR, TCRdb re-called the immunoSEQ multiplex PCR reads, giving one row per CDR3 protein. This sample has 180,000 or so distinct CDR3 sequences, with 90% to 95% found just once. This chain links TRBV20-1 with TRBJ2-7; no definite D call. Input material: CD4+ T cells from PBMCs. This clonotype originated in a human donor with multiple sclerosis. The CDR3 is CSASHPYGPSEQYF. CDR3 nucleotides: TGCAGTGCTTCCCACCCTTATGGGCCGAGCGAGCAGTACTTC.